The next 10 T cell receptor beta chains were all read from a single sample in a study of cytomegalovirus exposure and HLA in healthy donors. Primers: 60 Vbeta forward and 13 Jbeta reverse. This table comes from immunoSEQ multiplex PCR, and its TCRdb copy is limited to in-frame clones, with some not included. Of approximately 100,000 clones in the sample, around 79% were seen once. Sequencing input: PBMCs. These receptors came from a middle-aged woman in good health and CMV-seronegative.

V gene TRBV9 combines with J gene TRBJ2-3; 9 positions agree with TRBD2. The germline CDR1 and CDR2 sequences are SGDLS and YYNGEE. This CDR3 is built from 16 residues. The V segment lost 0 bases and the J segment 0 bases; nucleotides outside the gene matches: 2. CDR3 amino acids: CASSVASGMSTDTQYF. The CDR3 nucleotides read TGTGCCAGCAGCGTAGCTAGCGGGATGAGCACAGATACGCAGTATTTT.

The chain combines TRBV19 with TRBJ2-3; 7 bases are a match to TRBD2. V lost 2 bases and J lost 7; bases outside the gene matches: 3. The germline V gene encodes CDR1 LNHDA and CDR2 SQIVND (reference sequence). There are 13 residues in the CDR3. This CDR3 reads CASSIRGVNTQYF. The CDR3, as DNA: TGTGCCAGTAGTATACGGGGGGTCAATACGCAGTATTTT.

This chain connects TRBV30 to TRBJ1-2; no reliable D call. The germline V gene encodes CDR1 GTSNPN and CDR2 SVGIG (reference sequence). The CDR3 extends over 11 amino acids. Trimming took 8 bases from V and 3 from J, leaving 10 bases between them. CDR3: CATGRDYGYTF. CDR3 sequence (DNA): TGTGCCACGGGGAGGGACTATGGCTACACCTTC.

The rearrangement links TRBV6-6 to TRBJ1-2; 7 nucleotides match TRBD1. CDR1 and CDR2 (germline): MNHNY, SVGAGI (reference sequence). The CDR3 has 12 residues. J lost 10 bases, V lost 8 bases, and 10 bases had no gene match. The DNA of the CDR3 is TGTGCCAGCCGGACAGGCCCCCCGAACTACACCTTC. Its protein is CASRTGPPNYTF.

This clone appeared a single time. The V and J genes are TRBV7-2 and TRBJ2-1, with TRBD2 matching over 9 bases. Germline CDR1 is SGHTA and CDR2 is FQGNSA. This CDR3 comprises 15 residues. Germline trimming cut 5 bases from V and 7 bases from J; bases unmatched to any gene: 9. CDR3 amino acids: CASSPLAGGGNEQFF. In DNA, the CDR3 is TGTGCCAGCAGCCCACTAGCGGGTGGGGGAAATGAGCAGTTCTTC. The full variable domain, its missing parts supplied by reference TRBV7-2 and TRBJ2-1, is GAGVSQSPSNKVTEKGKDVELRCDPISGHTALYWYRQSLGQGLEFLIYFQGNSAPDKSGLPSDRFSAERTGGSVSTLTIQRTQQEDSAVYLCASSPLAGGGNEQFFGPGTRLTVL.

CDR3 protein: CASSFSGGAIHAFF. CDR3 DNA sequence: TGTGCCAGCAGCTTTTCGGGGGGCGCCATACATGCTTTCTTT. The chain recombines TRBV7-2 with TRBJ1-1, with D tentatively TRBD1 (6 bases). Between the trimmed V and J ends, which lost 3 bases and 11 bases, there was a span of 19 bases. Germline V gene sequence: CDR1 SGHTA, CDR2 FQGNSA. The CDR3 length is 14 residues.

This chain links TRBV5-4 with TRBJ2-1; 8 bases match TRBD1. In germline, CDR1 is SGHNT, CDR2 YYREEE (reference sequence). The CDR3 totals 15 residues. V shed 3 bases, J shed 5 bases, and the junction held 7 bases outside the gene matches. The CDR3 sequence: CASSSLDRVNNEQFF. CDR3 bases: TGTGCCAGCAGCTCCTTGGACAGGGTCAACAATGAGCAGTTCTTC.

The genes are TRBV5-8 and TRBJ2-1; 8 bases fit TRBD1. CDR3 length equals 15 residues. Unmatched junction bases numbered 1, after V lost 1 base and J lost 1 base. Germline assignment: CDR1 SGHTS and CDR2 YDEGEE. The CDR3 spells CASSLNRGSYNEQFF. The CDR3 DNA reads as TGTGCCAGCAGCTTGAACAGGGGGTCCTACAATGAGCAGTTCTTC.

This rearrangement joins TRBV5-1 to TRBJ2-5; weak D call: TRBD2 (6 bases). In germline, CDR1 is SGHRS, CDR2 YFSETQ. V lost 2 bases and J lost 4, with 12 bases in between. CDR3 length: 14 amino acids. The CDR3: CASSFAGQGETQYF. The CDR3 DNA reads as TGCGCCAGCAGCTTCGCGGGGCAGGGAGAGACCCAGTACTTC.

The J gene is TRBJ1-1, the V gene TRBV7-6; no reliable D call. This CDR3 region has 12 residues. V dropped 4 bases and J dropped 1 base, with 4 bases sitting between them. The germline CDR1 and CDR2 sequences are SGHVS and FNYEAQ. CDR3 residues: CASSSSNTEAFF. The CDR3 nucleotides are TGTGCCAGCAGCTCGTCGAACACTGAAGCTTTCTTT.